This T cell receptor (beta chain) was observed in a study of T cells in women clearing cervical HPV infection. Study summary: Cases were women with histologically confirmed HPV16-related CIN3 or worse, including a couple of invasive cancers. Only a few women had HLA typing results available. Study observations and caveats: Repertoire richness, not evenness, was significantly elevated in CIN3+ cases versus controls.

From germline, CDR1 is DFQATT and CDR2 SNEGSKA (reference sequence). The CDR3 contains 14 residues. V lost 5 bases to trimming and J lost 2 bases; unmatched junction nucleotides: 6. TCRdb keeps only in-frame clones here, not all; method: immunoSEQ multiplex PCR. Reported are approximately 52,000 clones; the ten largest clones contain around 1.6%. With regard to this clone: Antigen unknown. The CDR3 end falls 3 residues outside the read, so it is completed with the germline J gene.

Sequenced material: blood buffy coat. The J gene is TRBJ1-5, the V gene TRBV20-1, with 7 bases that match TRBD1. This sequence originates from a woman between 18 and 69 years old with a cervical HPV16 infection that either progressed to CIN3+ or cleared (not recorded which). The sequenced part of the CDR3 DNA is TGCAGTGCTGGGCAGGGGGTTGGCAATCAGCCC. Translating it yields CSAGQGVGNQP. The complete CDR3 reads CSAGQGVGNQPQHF.